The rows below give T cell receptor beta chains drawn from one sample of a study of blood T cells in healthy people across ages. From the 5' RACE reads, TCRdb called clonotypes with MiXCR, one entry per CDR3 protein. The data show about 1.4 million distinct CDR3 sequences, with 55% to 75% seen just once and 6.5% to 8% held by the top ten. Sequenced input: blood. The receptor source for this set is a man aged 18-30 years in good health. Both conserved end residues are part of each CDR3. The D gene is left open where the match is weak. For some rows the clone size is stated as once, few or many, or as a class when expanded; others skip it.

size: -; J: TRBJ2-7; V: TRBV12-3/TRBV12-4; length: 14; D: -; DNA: TGTGCCAGCAGTTACAGGGGAGCGGGTTTCGAGCAGTACTTC; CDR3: CASSYRGAGFEQYF
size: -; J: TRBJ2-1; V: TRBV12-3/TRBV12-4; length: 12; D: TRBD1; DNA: TGTGCCAGCAGCACAGGGGGGAATGAGCGGTTCTTC; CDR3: CASSTGGNERFF
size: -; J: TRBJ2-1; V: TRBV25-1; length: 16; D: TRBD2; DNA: TGTGCCAGCAGTCATTTAGCGGGATCGCGGGGCAATGAGCAGTTCTTC; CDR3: CASSHLAGSRGNEQFF
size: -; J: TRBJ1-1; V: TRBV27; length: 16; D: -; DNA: TGTGCCAGCAGTTTAATGGGGGGAGGACTGAACACTGAAGCTTTCTTT; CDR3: CASSLMGGGLNTEAFF
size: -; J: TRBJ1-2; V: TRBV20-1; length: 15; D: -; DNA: TGCAGTGCGCCCCCGAGGGACTGGATTAACTATGGCTACACCTTC; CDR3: CSAPPRDWINYGYTF
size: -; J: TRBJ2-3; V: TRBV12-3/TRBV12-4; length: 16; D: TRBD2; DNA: TGTGCCAGCAGCTTCAGACTAGCGGGAGCGATAGATACGCAGTATTTT; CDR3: CASSFRLAGAIDTQYF
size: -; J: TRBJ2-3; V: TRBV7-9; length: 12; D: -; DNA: TGTGCCAGCAGTTACGTGGGTGATACGCAGTATTTT; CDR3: CASSYVGDTQYF
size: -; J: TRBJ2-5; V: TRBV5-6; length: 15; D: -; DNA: TGTGCCAGCAGCTTGGTAAGCCTTGCGCAAGAGACCCAGTACTTC; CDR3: CASSLVSLAQETQYF
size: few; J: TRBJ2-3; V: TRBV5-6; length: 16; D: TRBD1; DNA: TGTGCCAGCAGCTTTGCGGGGGACAGGGGGCCAGATACGCAGTATTTT; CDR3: CASSFAGDRGPDTQYF
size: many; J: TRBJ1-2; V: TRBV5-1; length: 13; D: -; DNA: TGCGCCAGCAGCTTGGAGGCGAACTATGGCTACACCTTC; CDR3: CASSLEANYGYTF
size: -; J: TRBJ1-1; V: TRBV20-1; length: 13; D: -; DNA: TGCAGTGCTCAAGAACGGGGAAACACTGAAGCTTTCTTT; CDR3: CSAQERGNTEAFF
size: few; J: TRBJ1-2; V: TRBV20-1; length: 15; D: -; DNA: TGCAGTGCTAGAGATCTTGGGACAACCTACTATGGCTACACCTTC; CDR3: CSARDLGTTYYGYTF
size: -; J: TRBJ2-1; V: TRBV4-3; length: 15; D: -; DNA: TGCGCCAGCAGCCAAGACTTCTTCGGTCACAATGAGCAGTTCTTC; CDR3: CASSQDFFGHNEQFF
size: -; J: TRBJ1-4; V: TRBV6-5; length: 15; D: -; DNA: TGTGCCAGCAGTTACCGTGGACGGCTTAATGAAAAACTGTTTTTT; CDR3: CASSYRGRLNEKLFF
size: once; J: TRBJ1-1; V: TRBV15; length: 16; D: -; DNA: TGTGCCACCAGCAGAGATTTGAACGGCCGGAACACTGAAGCTTTCTTT; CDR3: CATSRDLNGRNTEAFF
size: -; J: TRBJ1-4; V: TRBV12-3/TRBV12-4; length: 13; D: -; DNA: TGTGCCAGCAGCTCAGGCATCAGAAGGGAACTGTTTTTT; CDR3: CASSSGIRRELFF
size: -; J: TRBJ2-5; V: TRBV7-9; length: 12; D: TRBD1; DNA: TGTGCCGGAGACAGGGGCCAAGAGACCCAGTACTTC; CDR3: CAGDRGQETQYF
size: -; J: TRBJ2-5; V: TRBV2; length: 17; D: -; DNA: TGTGCCAGCAGTGAAGAGGTGTTGTGGTGGAGGCAAGAGACCCAGTACTTC; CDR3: CASSEEVLWWRQETQYF
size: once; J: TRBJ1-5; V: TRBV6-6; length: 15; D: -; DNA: TGTGCCAGCAGCCAACATGTTATGAGCAATCAGCCCCAGCATTTT; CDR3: CASSQHVMSNQPQHF
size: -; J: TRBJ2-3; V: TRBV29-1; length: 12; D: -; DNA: TGCAGCTGGGGGTGGGGAACAGATACGCAGTATTTT; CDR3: CSWGWGTDTQYF
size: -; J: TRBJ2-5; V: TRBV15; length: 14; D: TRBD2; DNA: TGTGCCACCAGCAGAGAGCGGGAGCAAGAGACCCAGTACTTC; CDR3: CATSREREQETQYF
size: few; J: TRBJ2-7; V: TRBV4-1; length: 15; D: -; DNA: TGCGCCAGCAGCCAAGATGCCACCCCTGGGAGGGAGCAGTACTTC; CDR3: CASSQDATPGREQYF
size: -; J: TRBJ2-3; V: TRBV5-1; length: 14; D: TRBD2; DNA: TGCGCCAGCAAGGGGCTAGCGGGAGCAGATACGCAGTATTTT; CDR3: CASKGLAGADTQYF
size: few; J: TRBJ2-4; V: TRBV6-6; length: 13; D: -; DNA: TGTGCCAGCAGTTACTCGAGTCAGGACAAGCAGTACTTC; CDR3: CASSYSSQDKQYF
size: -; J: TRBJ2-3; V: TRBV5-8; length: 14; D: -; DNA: TGTGCCAGCAGCTACGGACAAGTCGTAGATACGCAGTATTTT; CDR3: CASSYGQVVDTQYF
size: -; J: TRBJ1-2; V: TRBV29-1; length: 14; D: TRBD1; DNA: TGCAGCGTCGCCACCGGGACAGGGGGCGAGGGCTACACCTTC; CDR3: CSVATGTGGEGYTF
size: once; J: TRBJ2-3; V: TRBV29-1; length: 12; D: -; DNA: TGCAGCGTTGAGTCCCGCGGGCATACGCAGTATTTT; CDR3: CSVESRGHTQYF
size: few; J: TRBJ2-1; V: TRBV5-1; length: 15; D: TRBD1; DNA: TGCGCCAGCAGTGAAAGGACAGGTGGTAGCGATGAGCAGTTCTTC; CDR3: CASSERTGGSDEQFF
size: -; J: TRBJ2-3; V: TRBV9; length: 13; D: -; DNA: TGTGCCAGCAGCGCAGGAGTGTTAGATACGCAGTATTTT; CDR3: CASSAGVLDTQYF
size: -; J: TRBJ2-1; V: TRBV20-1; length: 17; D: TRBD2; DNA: TGCAGTGCTAGCACCCGGACTAGCGGGGGGTATTACAATGAGCAGTTCTTC; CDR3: CSASTRTSGGYYNEQFF
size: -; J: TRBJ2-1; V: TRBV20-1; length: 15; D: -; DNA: TGCAGTGCTATATCTAGCGAGAGCTCCTACAATGAGCAGTTCTTC; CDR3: CSAISSESSYNEQFF
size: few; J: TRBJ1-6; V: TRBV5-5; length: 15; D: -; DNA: TGTGCCAGCACCGACCCTACGACGCCCTATTCACCCCTCCACTTT; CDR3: CASTDPTTPYSPLHF
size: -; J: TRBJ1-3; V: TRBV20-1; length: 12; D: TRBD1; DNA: TGCAGTGCCGAAGACAGGGGAGACACCATATATTTT; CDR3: CSAEDRGDTIYF
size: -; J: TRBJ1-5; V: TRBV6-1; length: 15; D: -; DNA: TGTGCCAGCAGTGATCCGAGGGGGGGGCAGGGGCCCCAGCATTTT; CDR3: CASSDPRGGQGPQHF
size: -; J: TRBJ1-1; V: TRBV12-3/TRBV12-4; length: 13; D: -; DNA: TGTGCCAGCAGCTCTCTCTCTACGACTGAAGCTTTCTTT; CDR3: CASSSLSTTEAFF
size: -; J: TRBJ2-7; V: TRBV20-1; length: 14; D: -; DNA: TGCAGTGCTACTGAGGACGGGAACTCCTACGAGCAGTACTTC; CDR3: CSATEDGNSYEQYF
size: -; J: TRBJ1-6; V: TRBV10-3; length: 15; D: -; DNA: TGTGCCACTGAGGCCGGGGGCCACAATAATTCACCCCTCCACTTT; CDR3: CATEAGGHNNSPLHF
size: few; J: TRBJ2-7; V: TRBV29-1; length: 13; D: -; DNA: TGCAGCGTTGAACCCAGGGTGGATGGGGACCAGTACTTC; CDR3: CSVEPRVDGDQYF
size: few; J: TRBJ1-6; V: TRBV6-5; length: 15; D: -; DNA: TGTGCCAGCAGTTACGGGGAAGGGGTTAATTCACCCCTCCACTTT; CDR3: CASSYGEGVNSPLHF
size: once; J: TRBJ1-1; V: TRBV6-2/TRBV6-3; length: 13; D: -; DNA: TGTGCCAGCGGGAAGATCAAGAACACTGAAGCTTTCTTT; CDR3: CASGKIKNTEAFF
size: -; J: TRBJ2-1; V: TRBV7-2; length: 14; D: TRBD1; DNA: TGTGCCAGCAGCTCCGACAGGGGGCTAAATGAGCAGTTCTTC; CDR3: CASSSDRGLNEQFF
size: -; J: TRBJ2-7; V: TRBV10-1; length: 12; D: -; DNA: TGCGCCAGACTGGACGGCTCCTACGAGCAGTACTTC; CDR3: CARLDGSYEQYF
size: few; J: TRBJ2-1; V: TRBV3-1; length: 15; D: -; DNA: TGTGCCAGCTCCCCCGTCGGCGGGGATTACAATGAGCAGTTCTTC; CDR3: CASSPVGGDYNEQFF
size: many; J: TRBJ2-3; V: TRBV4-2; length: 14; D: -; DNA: TGTGCCAGCAGCCAAGATGGAGTAGCAGATACGCAGTATTTT; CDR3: CASSQDGVADTQYF